The rows below give T cell receptor beta chains drawn from one sample of a study of blood T cell repertoires in COVID-19. This table comes from immunoSEQ multiplex PCR, and its TCRdb copy is limited to in-frame clones, with some not included. The repertoire holds some 90,000 clones, with roughly nine tenths as singletons. The sequencing sample was made of peripheral blood. The receptors here all came from a man between 45 and 60 years old with acute or convalescent COVID-19. CDR3s include the opening cysteine and the closing phenylalanine or tryptophan. A D gene is named only where the DNA matches it firmly. The size of a clone is reported for some rows only, either as once, few or many, or as a class for expanded clones.

>TRBV9|-|TRBJ1-3|-
CASSSHNRFSGNTIYF
TGTGCCAGCAGCTCCCACAACAGGTTTTCTGGAAACACCATATATTTT
>TRBV7-9|-|TRBJ2-3|-
CASSPGQSTDTQYF
TGTGCCAGCAGCCCTGGACAGTCCACAGATACGCAGTATTTT
>TRBV4-1|-|TRBJ1-5|-
CASSQIQVRSNQPQHF
TGCGCCAGCAGCCAAATACAGGTTCGCAGCAATCAGCCCCAGCATTTT
>TRBV3-1/TRBV3-2|TRBD2|TRBJ2-7|-
CASSQRAGGRYEQYF
TGTGCCAGCAGCCAACGTGCGGGGGGTCGTTACGAGCAGTACTTC
>TRBV6-5|-|TRBJ1-2|-
CASSSPAEANYGYTF
TGTGCCAGCAGTTCTCCGGCGGAAGCTAACTATGGCTACACCTTC
>TRBV2|-|TRBJ1-1|-
CASSEADPKGRGEDTEAFF
TGTGCCAGCAGTGAAGCGGATCCTAAGGGGAGGGGGGAAGACACTGAAGCTTTCTTT
>TRBV11-3|-|TRBJ2-3|-
CASSLDGTGIDTQYF
TGTGCCAGCAGCTTAGATGGTACAGGGATAGATACGCAGTATTTT
>TRBV15|-|TRBJ2-7|-
CATAVGASYEQYF
TGTGCCACCGCCGTTGGGGCCTCCTACGAGCAGTACTTC
>TRBV6-1|-|TRBJ1-5|-
CASSDGTSGGNQPQHF
TGTGCCAGCAGTGATGGAACCTCAGGAGGTAATCAGCCCCAGCATTTT
>TRBV3-1/TRBV3-2|TRBD1|TRBJ2-5|-
CASSPKFTGAAETQYF
TGTGCCAGCAGCCCGAAATTCACAGGGGCAGCAGAGACCCAGTACTTC
>TRBV6-2/TRBV6-3|-|TRBJ2-2|few
CASSYFALSTGELFF
TGTGCCAGCAGTTACTTCGCGCTGTCCACCGGGGAGCTGTTTTTT
>TRBV2|-|TRBJ1-1|-
CASRPWGVLSEAFF
TGTGCCAGCCGACCCTGGGGGGTTCTAAGTGAAGCTTTCTTT
>TRBV4-1|-|TRBJ2-7|-
CASSPNTGPSYEQYF
TGCGCCAGCAGCCCAAACACAGGTCCGTCCTACGAGCAGTACTTC
>TRBV2|-|TRBJ1-4|-
CASCDRTAVSTNEKLFF
TGTGCCAGCTGCGACAGGACAGCAGTATCAACTAATGAAAAACTGTTTTTT
>TRBV10-3|TRBD1|TRBJ2-2|once
CAISRTGPILNTGELFF
TGTGCCATCAGTAGGACAGGGCCGATCCTGAACACCGGGGAGCTGTTTTTT
>TRBV5-1|TRBD1|TRBJ1-2|-
CASRSGTGFYGYTF
TGCGCCAGCAGGTCCGGGACAGGGTTCTATGGCTACACCTTC
>TRBV6-1|-|TRBJ2-5|-
CASSEDAGRHQETQYF
TGTGCCAGCAGTGAAGATGCAGGGCGACATCAAGAGACCCAGTACTTC
>TRBV5-1|-|TRBJ2-1|-
CASSLEVSGEQFF
TGCGCCAGCAGCTTGGAAGTAAGCGGTGAGCAGTTCTTC
>TRBV5-1|-|TRBJ1-6|-
CASSVQGDNSPLHF
TGCGCCAGCAGCGTACAGGGAGATAATTCACCCCTCCACTTT
>TRBV6-5|TRBD1|TRBJ1-2|-
CASATGNYGYTF
TGTGCCAGCGCGACAGGGAACTATGGCTACACCTTC
>TRBV7-2|-|TRBJ2-1|-
CASSRDVYNEQFF
TGTGCCAGCAGCCGAGATGTTTACAATGAGCAGTTCTTC
>TRBV19|TRBD1|TRBJ1-5|-
CASRRTQGDQPQHF
TGTGCCAGTAGACGGACTCAGGGGGATCAGCCCCAGCATTTT
>TRBV9|TRBD1|TRBJ2-3|-
CASSVTGVFTDTQYF
TGTGCCAGCAGCGTGACAGGGGTTTTCACAGATACGCAGTATTTT
>TRBV30|-|TRBJ1-2|-
CAWSVGYGYTF
TGTGCCTGGAGTGTCGGCTATGGCTACACCTTC
>TRBV27|-|TRBJ1-1|once
CASSHRRIDTEAFF
TGTGCCAGCAGTCACAGGCGCATCGACACTGAAGCTTTCTTT
>TRBV5-1|-|TRBJ2-1|-
CASSPGTGYNEQFF
TGCGCCAGCAGCCCCGGGACTGGATACAATGAGCAGTTCTTC
>TRBV9|-|TRBJ1-2|-
CASSDRQNYGYTF
TGTGCCAGCAGCGACAGGCAAAACTATGGCTACACCTTC
>TRBV2|-|TRBJ1-2|-
CASREDSGTNYGYTF
TGTGCCAGCAGGGAAGACAGCGGAACTAACTATGGCTACACCTTC
>TRBV5-4|TRBD1|TRBJ1-5|-
CASSSGTGVNQPQHF
TGTGCCAGCAGCTCCGGGACAGGGGTTAATCAGCCCCAGCATTTT
>TRBV10-3|TRBD1|TRBJ1-1|-
CAISTPQGMDTEAFF
TGTGCCATCAGCACCCCACAGGGGATGGATACTGAAGCTTTCTTT
>TRBV7-6|-|TRBJ2-2|-
CASSLRGRDTGELFF
TGTGCCAGCAGCTTAAGAGGGCGGGACACCGGGGAGCTGTTTTTT
>TRBV7-2|-|TRBJ1-5|-
CASSPSSGNQPQHF
TGTGCCAGCAGCCCTAGTTCGGGGAATCAGCCCCAGCATTTT
>TRBV4-1|TRBD1|TRBJ1-2|-
CASSQGGQGKIGYTF
TGCGCCAGCAGCCAAGGGGGACAGGGGAAAATTGGCTACACCTTC
>TRBV19|TRBD1|TRBJ1-1|-
CASGVWAGGRNTEAFF
TGTGCCAGCGGAGTCTGGGCAGGGGGCAGGAACACTGAAGCTTTCTTT
>TRBV9|TRBD1|TRBJ1-4|-
CASSDGTGAEKLFF
TGTGCCAGCAGCGACGGGACAGGGGCGGAAAAACTGTTTTTT
>TRBV10-3|TRBD1|TRBJ1-2|-
CATSSQGVAGYTF
TGTGCCACTTCCAGCCAGGGGGTGGCTGGCTACACCTTC
>TRBV30|TRBD1|TRBJ1-3|-
CAWSNRGSSDTIYF
TGTGCCTGGAGTAACAGGGGCTCTAGCGACACCATATATTTT
>TRBV2|-|TRBJ1-1|-
CASRRQGSEAFF
TGTGCCAGCCGCCGTCAGGGATCTGAAGCTTTCTTT
>TRBV7-6|TRBD2|TRBJ2-3|-
CASSGGGTSQVAADTQYF
TGTGCCAGCAGCGGAGGGGGGACTAGTCAAGTAGCAGCAGATACGCAGTATTTT
>TRBV27|-|TRBJ1-1|-
CASSPSRSFLSSFF
TGTGCCAGCAGTCCGTCCCGGTCATTCCTTTCGTCTTTCTTT
>TRBV7-2|TRBD1|TRBJ1-1|-
CASSVAVGQGLTEAFF
TGTGCCAGCAGCGTTGCCGTAGGACAGGGTTTAACTGAAGCTTTCTTT
>TRBV12-3/TRBV12-4|-|TRBJ2-1|-
CASRQRGYEQFF
TGTGCCAGCAGACAAAGGGGGTATGAGCAGTTCTTC
>TRBV28|TRBD1|TRBJ2-6|-
CASRGRQGGANVLTF
TGTGCCAGCAGGGGTCGACAGGGCGGGGCCAACGTCCTGACTTTC
>TRBV12-3/TRBV12-4|-|TRBJ1-1|-
CASSLWSGGAFF
TGTGCCAGCAGTTTATGGTCGGGGGGGGCTTTCTTT
>TRBV5-4|-|TRBJ2-1|-
CASSLVASGHNEQFF
TGTGCCAGCAGCTTGGTAGCGAGCGGCCACAATGAGCAGTTCTTC
>TRBV7-6|-|TRBJ1-1|-
CASSLGAGRTNTEAFF
TGTGCCAGCAGCTTAGGGGCAGGAAGAACGAACACTGAAGCTTTCTTT
>TRBV6-5|-|TRBJ1-3|-
CASSPRGGSGNTIYF
TGTGCCAGCAGTCCTCGAGGAGGGTCTGGAAACACCATATATTTT
>TRBV7-3|TRBD2|TRBJ2-3|-
CASSQLAGHPDTQYF
TGTGCCAGCAGTCAACTAGCGGGGCACCCAGATACGCAGTATTTT
>TRBV3-1/TRBV3-2|-|TRBJ1-5|-
CASSQEGGGYRRNQPQHF
TGTGCCAGCAGCCAAGAAGGGGGGGGCTACCGACGCAATCAGCCCCAGCATTTT
>TRBV5-1|-|TRBJ1-1|-
CASSLAGNTEAFF
TGCGCCAGCAGCTTGGCAGGGAACACTGAAGCTTTCTTT
>TRBV2|TRBD1|TRBJ1-5|-
CASSSDRVSGNQPQHF
TGTGCCAGCAGTTCTGACAGGGTGAGTGGCAATCAGCCCCAGCATTTT
>TRBV5-3|-|TRBJ1-5|-
CARSLGLNSNQPQHF
TGTGCCAGAAGCTTGGGACTGAATAGCAATCAGCCCCAGCATTTT
>TRBV30|-|TRBJ1-3|-
CAWSPRGKSGGNTIYF
TGTGCCTGGAGCCCCAGGGGCAAATCGGGAGGAAACACCATATATTTT
>TRBV5-1|TRBD1|TRBJ2-3|-
CASSPDRSTDTQYF
TGCGCCAGCAGTCCGGACAGGAGCACAGATACGCAGTATTTT
>TRBV3-1/TRBV3-2|-|TRBJ2-1|-
CASSQEGGGEQFF
TGTGCCAGCAGCCAAGAGGGAGGGGGTGAGCAGTTCTTC